These 29 T cell receptor beta chains share one sample of origin, sequenced in a study of blood T cells in healthy people across ages. Through a sample-barcoded 5' primer and a J-beta primer mix, a second PCR was run for roughly 7 to 12 cycles. Each CDR3 protein gets one entry after TCRdb re-called the 5' RACE reads with MiXCR. The sample includes about 1,500,000 distinct CDR3 sequences, about 28% seen only once; the top ten take roughly 8%. The material sequenced was blood. Every receptor here comes from a woman aged 25 to 45 in good health.

This clonotype was seen a handful of times. V is TRBV28 and J is TRBJ1-2; D gene ambiguous. This CDR3 is built from 14 residues. Germline loops: CDR1 MDHEN, CDR2 SYDVKM. V shed 3 bases and J shed 7 bases, with 15 bases lying between them. The CDR3 protein is CASSFLEGIGGYTF. The DNA for the CDR3 is TGTGCCAGCAGTTTCTTGGAAGGGATTGGTGGCTACACCTTC.

J is TRBJ2-1 and V is TRBV24-1; TRBD1 is a possible D gene (6 bases). The J call is uncertain, as TRBJ2-7 better fits the DNA end. This CDR3 comprises 15 residues. Per germline, CDR1 KGHDR and CDR2 SFDVKD. CDR3 amino acids: CATSGSGDKLDEQYF. CDR3 DNA: TGTGCCACCAGTGGATCAGGGGATAAATTGGATGAGCAGTACTTC.

This clonotype was seen repeatedly, ten times or more. This rearrangement joins TRBV20-1 to TRBJ2-4; weak D call: TRBD1 (5 bases). Between the trimmed V and J ends, which lost 3 bases and 6 bases, there was a span of 12 bases. This CDR3 spans 13 amino acids. Germline values: CDR1 DFQATT, CDR2 SNEGSKA (reference sequence). The CDR3: CSASDPQGNIQYF. In DNA, the CDR3 is TGCAGTGCTAGCGACCCTCAGGGAAACATTCAGTACTTC.

Notes on this clonotype: Being one base from a much bigger clone, this may be a read error. The CDR3 reads CSASSRRDFYNEQYF. The CDR3 DNA sequence: TGCAGTGCTAGCAGCCGTCGGGACTTTTACAATGAGCAGTACTTC. V usage is TRBV20-1 and J usage is TRBJ2-1; a possible D gene is TRBD2 (6 bases). Matching the DNA end better, TRBJ2-7 makes the J call doubtful. This CDR3 is 15 amino acids long. Germline CDR1 reads DFQATT; CDR2 reads SNEGSKA (reference sequence).

The chain recombines TRBV12-3 or TRBV12-4 with TRBJ2-4; TRBD2 agrees at 8 bases. The J call may be faulty, since TRBJ2-7 better matches the DNA end. The CDR3 is made up of 13 amino acids. The DNA for the CDR3 is TGTGCCAGCAGTTTTACTAGCGGTTACGAGCAGTACTTC. It encodes CASSFTSGYEQYF.

This chain uses TRBV20-1 with TRBJ1-4, with TRBD1 as a possible D gene (6 bases). The V end lost 3 bases, the J end lost 5 bases, and 7 bases lay between the germline ends. Germline values: CDR1 DFQATT, CDR2 SNEGSKA (reference sequence). The CDR3 has 12 residues. The CDR3 loop reads CSARRGNEKLFF. DNA of the CDR3: TGCAGTGCTAGGAGGGGGAATGAAAAACTGTTTTTT.

This clonotype occurred many times. The chain combines TRBV5-1 with TRBJ2-1; possibly TRBD2 for D (5 bases). Per the germline V gene, CDR1 is SGHRS and CDR2 is YFSETQ. This CDR3 is built from 13 residues. The V and J ends lost 4 bases and 7 bases respectively, with 12 bases between them. CDR3 nucleotide sequence: TGCGCCAGCAGCCCTGCGGGTTGGAATGAGCAGTTCTTC. It is translated as CASSPAGWNEQFF.

At least ten counts were recorded for this clonotype. The rearrangement joins TRBV29-1 to TRBJ2-7, with TRBD2 matching over 8 bases. V was pared by 6 bases and J by 3 bases, with 4 bases of the junction left unmatched. The CDR3 spans 12 residues. Germline lookup yields CDR1 SQVTM and CDR2 ANQGSEA. The CDR3 region has the DNA TGCAGCGTCATCGGGACTAGCTACGAGCAGTACTTC. This codes for CSVIGTSYEQYF.

The chain joins TRBV2 to TRBJ2-5; tentative D call: TRBD2 (6 bases). The V gene lost 6 bases and the J gene lost 5 bases, with 16 bases spanning the gap. The CDR3 consists of 14 residues. Germline CDR1 and CDR2: SNHLY and FYNNEI. The CDR3 DNA follows: TGTGCCAGCAGGTGGAGGGGCCTGGGGGAGACCCAGTACTTC. This encodes CASRWRGLGETQYF. Filled out from reference TRBV2 and TRBJ2-5, the complete variable domain reads EPEVTQTPSHQVTQMGQEVILRCVPISNHLYFYWYRQILGQKVEFLVSFYNNEISEKSEIFDDQFSVERPDGSNFTLKIRSTKLEDSAMYFCASRWRGLGETQYFGPGTRLLVL.

In its sample, this clonotype was seen many times. Relative to the germline gene, one junction end is altered; a read error may explain this. This chain joins TRBV10-3 and TRBJ2-7; TRBD1 might be the D (6 bases). The CDR3 extends over 12 amino acids. Germline V gene data show CDR1 as ENHRY and CDR2 as SYGVKD. DNA for the CDR3: TGTACCATCAGCGTGGACAGATACGAGCAGTACTTC. Translation gives CTISVDRYEQYF.

A few counts support this clonotype. CDR3 protein: CASTRGWNTEAFF. In DNA form, the CDR3 reads TGTGCCAGCACTCGGGGGTGGAACACTGAAGCTTTCTTT. The chain recombines TRBV6-5 with TRBJ1-1, with a possible D match to TRBD1 (5 bases). The CDR3 contains 13 residues. Germline values: CDR1 MNHEY, CDR2 SVGAGI. The V gene lost 7 bases and the J gene lost 1 base, with 10 bases spanning the gap.

The sample holds many counts of this clonotype. The genes are TRBV12-3 or TRBV12-4 and TRBJ2-3; D call uncertain. CDR3 length equals 14 residues. The V end was cut by 3 bases, the J end by 0 bases, with 7 bases between. The CDR3 sequence: CASSFRESTDTQYF. The CDR3 coding sequence is TGTGCCAGCAGTTTCAGAGAGAGCACAGATACGCAGTATTTT.

The chain carries TRBV7-2 and TRBJ1-4; no clear D gene. V lost 3 bases, J lost 4 bases, and 9 bases lay in between. This CDR3 comprises 14 residues. Germline CDR1 SGHTA, CDR2 FQGNSA. For the CDR3, the DNA is TGTGCCAGCAGCTTCGCGGATGTTAATGAAAAACTGTTTTTT. Translated, it gives CASSFADVNEKLFF.

Turning to this clonotype: This may be a read error, as it is one base from a much larger clone. The chain employs TRBV6-2 or TRBV6-3 and TRBJ2-1; weak D call: TRBD2 (5 bases). V was pared by 2 bases and J by 0 bases, with 8 bases between. CDR1 MNHEY and CDR2 SVGEGT come from the germline V gene. The CDR3 loop spans 15 amino acids. The CDR3 DNA follows: TGTGCCAGCAGTTACAGGGAGAACTCCTACAATGAGCAGTTCTTC. Amino acids: CASSYRENSYNEQFF.

The rearrangement joins TRBV12-3 or TRBV12-4 to TRBJ2-3, with 13 bases identical to TRBD2. Losses at the gene ends were 6 bases for V and 6 bases for J; bases not matched to a gene: 9. This CDR3 has 16 residues. In DNA, the CDR3 is TGTGCCAGCAGCCGCGCCGGGACTAGCGGGACGGATACGCAGTATTTT. Protein product: CASSRAGTSGTDTQYF.

The V and J genes are TRBV7-9 and TRBJ2-3; TRBD1 matches 7 bases. CDR3 length equals 17 residues. Germline CDR1 and CDR2: SEHNR and FQNEAQ (reference sequence). V shed 6 bases and J 3 bases; nucleotides not matched to a gene: 15. The CDR3 nucleotides read TGTGCCAGCAGACAGGGGATGGGGTATGAGAAGACAGATACGCAGTATTTT. Translating gives CASRQGMGYEKTDTQYF.

The chain links TRBV20-1 to TRBJ2-5, with 15 bases fitting TRBD2. Judging by the DNA end, TRBJ2-7 fits better; the J call may be wrong. CDR1 and CDR2 from the germline V gene are DFQATT and SNEGSKA (reference sequence). The CDR3 length is 15 residues. For the CDR3, the DNA is TGCAGTGCTAGAGCGGGACTAGCGGGGGGCTACGAGCAGTACTTC. It yields the protein CSARAGLAGGYEQYF.

Points on this clonotype: No conserved phenylalanine or tryptophan ends this CDR3, so it is likely a read error. V is TRBV2 and J is TRBJ2-7, with 7 bases identical to TRBD1. Germline trimming cut 9 bases from V and 2 bases from J; bases unmatched to any gene: 4. This CDR3 contains 12 residues. Germline V gene sequence: CDR1 SNHLY, CDR2 FYNNEI. The CDR3 DNA sequence: TGTGCCAGTTGGGGACAGACCTACGAGCAGTACTTA. This encodes CASWGQTYEQYL.

This clonotype was counted between two and nine times. The V and J genes are TRBV5-1 and TRBJ1-1; D is ambiguous. The germline CDR1 and CDR2 sequences are SGHRS and YFSETQ. V lost 4 bases, J lost 2 bases, and 12 bases lay in between. This CDR3 has 14 amino acids. CDR3 sequence (DNA): TGCGCCAGCAGCCCGGAGGAGGGTAACACTGAAGCTTTCTTT. Its translation is CASSPEEGNTEAFF.

This chain uses TRBV6-5 with TRBJ1-5; weak D call: TRBD1 (6 bases). Germline assignment: CDR1 MNHEY and CDR2 SVGAGI. V lost 4 bases and J 4 bases, leaving 20 bases between the germline ends. This CDR3 spans 17 amino acids. The CDR3 is CASSSRLSGTLNQPQHF. DNA of the CDR3: TGTGCCAGCAGTTCACGCCTTTCCGGGACACTTAATCAGCCCCAGCATTTT.

This clonotype occurred many times. This sequence joins TRBV2 and TRBJ2-7, with 7 bases lining up with TRBD1. The CDR3 runs 16 residues. V was pared by 8 bases and J by 3 bases, with 16 bases of the junction left unmatched. Germline V CDR1 and CDR2: SNHLY, FYNNEI. CDR3 coding DNA: TGTGCCAGCGGAAGTGGGAATCTCGACAGGGACTACGAGCAGTACTTC. Amino acids: CASGSGNLDRDYEQYF.

The V call is TRBV7-3, the J call TRBJ2-1; 9 bases map to TRBD2. The germline V gene has CDR1 SGHTA and CDR2 FQGTGA. V lost 6 bases and J lost 12; bases outside the gene matches: 6. The CDR3 runs to 12 residues. The CDR3 nucleotides are TGTGCCAGCAGTCGTAGCGGGGGCTCGCAGTTCTTC. Protein product: CASSRSGGSQFF.

This clonotype was observed a few times. The V and J genes are TRBV28 and TRBJ2-6; D uncertain. Germline V lookup: CDR1 MDHEN, CDR2 SYDVKM. Between the trimmed V and J ends, which lost 1 base and 2 bases, there was a span of 6 bases. The CDR3 covers 15 residues. CDR3 sequence reads: CASSLSVAGANVLTF. DNA of the CDR3: TGTGCCAGCAGTTTATCTGTGGCTGGGGCCAACGTCCTGACTTTC.

The chain couples TRBV5-1 to TRBJ2-5, with TRBD2 identical over 8 bases. The end of the DNA fits TRBJ2-1 better, so the J call may be wrong. The CDR3 consists of 16 residues. Germline V gene data show CDR1 as SGHRS and CDR2 as YFSETQ. This chain's CDR3 is CASSLRPGGGQETQFF. In DNA form, the CDR3 reads TGCGCCAGCAGCTTACGGCCGGGGGGGGGTCAAGAGACCCAGTTCTTC.

This chain uses TRBV6-9 with TRBJ2-7, with 9 nucleotides matching TRBD2. With the DNA end fitting TRBJ2-5 better, the J assignment may be wrong. CDR3 size: 14 residues. From germline, CDR1 is MNHGY and CDR2 SVAAGI. CDR3 sequence (DNA): TGTGCCAGAATTCTTCCACTAGCGGGAGAGACCCAGTACTTC. It encodes CARILPLAGETQYF.

The J gene is TRBJ1-1, the V gene TRBV19; a possible D gene is TRBD1 (5 bases). The CDR3 has 15 amino acids. Trimming removed 6 bases from V and 2 bases from J, with 16 bases in between. Germline loops: CDR1 LNHDA, CDR2 SQIVND (reference sequence). Here the CDR3 DNA reads TGTGCCAGTAGCTTAAACGGACAACCTAACACTGAAGCTTTCTTT. It encodes CASSLNGQPNTEAFF.

CDR3 amino acids: CASSLQRWGQGAIDYGYTF. The DNA of the CDR3 is TGTGCCAGCAGCTTACAACGTTGGGGACAGGGGGCAATAGACTATGGCTACACCTTC. The V call is TRBV7-9, the J call TRBJ1-2, with 12 bases lining up with TRBD1. Germline V gives CDR1 SEHNR, CDR2 FQNEAQ (reference sequence). The J segment lost 3 bases and the V segment lost 2 bases, leaving 13 bases of the junction unmatched. This CDR3 has 19 amino acids.

This clonotype was counted a few times. This rearrangement joins TRBV4-2 to TRBJ2-6; TRBD1 might be the D (6 bases). Germline V gene data show CDR1 as LGHNA and CDR2 as YNFKEQ. Trimming stripped 4 bases from V and 2 bases from J, with 12 bases between. The CDR3 covers 16 residues. CDR3 nucleotides: TGTGCCAGCAGCCGCGGAGAGGGGGCTGGGGCCAACGTCCTGACTTTC. Residues: CASSRGEGAGANVLTF.

The sample holds a few counts of this clonotype. The gene calls are TRBV10-1 and TRBJ2-1; D might be TRBD1 (7 bases). In germline, CDR1 is WNHNN, CDR2 SYGVQD (reference sequence). This CDR3 contains 13 residues. V was cut by 10 bases and J by 9 bases, with 19 bases left in between. For the CDR3, the DNA is TGCGCCACCTCGCAGGGGGGCCAGCTTGAGCAGTTCTTC. This sequence encodes CATSQGGQLEQFF.